The T cell receptor beta chain described here comes from a study of cytomegalovirus exposure and HLA in healthy donors. With respect to this clone: What it recognizes is unknown.

It was with 60 Vbeta and 13 Jbeta primers that the PCR ran. The data were produced by immunoSEQ multiplex PCR, yet TCRdb's version contains in-frame clones alone and is incomplete. The sample totals approximately 120,000 clones. The study, taken as a whole, reports: Reportedly, HLA-A and HLA-B alleles of most subjects were accurately predicted from TCR beta. Among donors in an Asian-associated ancestry cluster, a later analysis reportedly found fewer N-insertions than the roughly 650-donor mean.

The CDR3 spans 16 residues. Germline trimming cut 4 bases from V and 4 bases from J; bases unmatched to any gene: 12. In germline, CDR1 is SQVTM, CDR2 ANQGSEA. Sample: PBMCs. The receptor comes from a man aged 40-49 years in good health and CMV-seronegative. The chain carries TRBV29-1 and TRBJ2-2; TRBD2 matches at 7 bases. The CDR3 sequence is CSVVGLAEAGTGELFF. DNA of the CDR3: TGCAGCGTTGTGGGGCTAGCGGAAGCGGGCACCGGGGAGCTGTTTTTT.